This T cell receptor (beta chain) derives from a study of blood T cells in healthy people across ages. This clonotype has only one observation. For the second PCR, which ran for roughly 6 to 12 cycles, a sample-barcoded 5' primer and a J-beta primer mix were used. Each CDR3 protein gets one entry after TCRdb re-called the 5' RACE reads with MiXCR. The sample carries around 790,000 distinct CDR3 sequences, roughly 44% recorded once. Germline-derived CDR1 and CDR2 are SGHNT and YENEEA. The CDR3 totals 12 residues. V was shortened by 8 bases and J by 4 bases, with 10 bases between the two germline ends. V is TRBV11-3 and J is TRBJ2-3, with D possibly matching TRBD1 (5 bases). This receptor was obtained from a man between 60 and 75 years old in good health. The sequenced material came from blood. CDR3 in amino acids: CASGAEADTQYF. The CDR3 nucleotides are TGTGCCAGCGGGGCCGAGGCAGATACGCAGTATTTT.